These 29 T cell receptor beta chains share one sample of origin, sequenced in a study of T cells after somatic rescue of genetic block (dated by TCRdb to the early 2020s). Libraries were prepared through the immunoSEQ multiplex PCR assay. This is the immuneACCESS table as TCRdb keeps it, with only in-frame sequences that have V and J called. A part of the clones is gone; compared with another copy, unresolved V genes explain less than half, and the rest is unexplained. The sample data list about 120,000 clones, and about 90% of these were observed just once. The leading ten clones occupy 1.4% to 1.5% of the sample. Specimen: peripheral blood mononuclear cells (PBMCs). These receptors were taken from a woman aged 18-29 years.

V gene TRBV7-2 combines with J gene TRBJ2-7; tentative D call: TRBD1 (6 bases). The germline gives CDR1 SGHTA, CDR2 FQGNSA. The V gene lost 4 bases and the J gene lost 5 bases, with 18 bases spanning the gap. The CDR3 covers 15 residues. The CDR3 here is CASSSEIGQMHEQYF. In nucleotides, the CDR3 is TGTGCCAGCAGCTCGGAAATTGGACAGATGCACGAGCAGTACTTC.

The chain is built from TRBV7-2 and TRBJ1-3; D is unresolved. CDR3 size: 17 residues. The germline gives CDR1 SGHTA, CDR2 FQGNSA. The ends were cut back, 5 bases at V and 0 bases at J, with 17 bases in the middle. In nucleotides, the CDR3 is TGTGCCAGCAGCCTAAGCGGCGGGCAAAGCTCTGGAAACACCATATATTTT. Protein: CASSLSGGQSSGNTIYF.

J is TRBJ2-3 and V is TRBV9; TRBD2 agrees at 14 bases. The germline gives CDR1 SGDLS, CDR2 YYNGEE. The CDR3 runs 19 residues. Germline trimming cut 2 bases from V and 1 base from J; bases unmatched to any gene: 9. CDR3 in DNA: TGTGCCAGCAGCGTTTCACGACTAGCGGGGGGGACGGGCACAGATACGCAGTATTTT. It translates to CASSVSRLAGGTGTDTQYF. The full variable domain, completed using reference TRBV9 and TRBJ2-3, is DSGVTQTPKHLITATGQRVTLRCSPRSGDLSVYWYQQSLDQGLQFLIQYYNGEERAKGNILERFSAQQFPDLHSELNLSSLELGDSALYFCASSVSRLAGGTGTDTQYFGPGTRLTVL.

The genes are TRBV4-3 and TRBJ1-5; tentative D call: TRBD1 (5 bases). The CDR3 has 15 residues. V shed 3 bases and J shed 0 bases, with 9 bases lying between them. CDR1 is LGHNA, CDR2 YSLEER, per germline. The CDR3 spells CASSQGRNSNQPQHF. DNA of the CDR3: TGCGCCAGCAGCCAGGGGCGCAATAGCAATCAGCCCCAGCATTTT.

Regarding this clone: Other DNA sequences in the same sample also yield this CDR3. The chain is built from TRBV5-1 and TRBJ1-2; TRBD1 is a possible D gene (5 bases). V was pared by 4 bases and J by 4 bases, with 14 bases between. The CDR3 covers 14 residues. CDR1 is SGHRS, CDR2 YFSETQ, per germline. CDR3 protein: CASSPGTGRYGYTF. The DNA for the CDR3 is TGCGCCAGCAGCCCTGGGACGGGTCGCTATGGCTACACCTTC.

The gene calls are TRBV19 and TRBJ1-3; D is unclear. Trimming took off 6 bases at V and 5 bases at J, with 14 bases between the two ends. CDR3 length equals 14 residues. CDR1 and CDR2 (germline): LNHDA, SQIVND (reference sequence). The CDR3: CASRSTGRRNTIYF. The DNA of the CDR3 is TGTGCCAGTAGGTCGACTGGGCGGAGAAACACCATATATTTT.

This sequence joins TRBV30 and TRBJ1-2; 7 nucleotides match TRBD1. CDR1 is GTSNPN and CDR2 is SVGIG in the germline V gene (reference sequence). V lost 0 bases and J lost 7; bases outside the gene matches: 5. The CDR3 loop spans 13 amino acids. CDR3 DNA: TGTGCCTGGAGTGTGGTAGCAGGGGGTGGCTACACCTTC. Its translation: CAWSVVAGGGYTF.

The V call is TRBV5-1, the J call TRBJ1-4; D is unresolved. This CDR3 region has 15 residues. V shed 2 bases and J shed 0 bases, with 8 bases lying between them. Germline V gene data show CDR1 as SGHRS and CDR2 as YFSETQ. DNA for the CDR3: TGCGCCAGCAGCTTCGAGGGCTCAACTAATGAAAAACTGTTTTTT. Protein product: CASSFEGSTNEKLFF.

The genes are TRBV7-2 and TRBJ2-1; tentative D call: TRBD2 (5 bases). Germline V gene sequence: CDR1 SGHTA, CDR2 FQGNSA. This CDR3 is 16 amino acids long. The V gene lost 5 bases and the J gene lost 1 base, with 15 bases spanning the gap. CDR3 DNA sequence: TGTGCCAGCAGCGGGCGACTACTTCTTTCCTACAATGAGCAGTTCTTC. Its translation: CASSGRLLLSYNEQFF. Supplemented by reference TRBV7-2 and TRBJ2-1, the full variable domain reads GAGVSQSPSNKVTEKGKDVELRCDPISGHTALYWYRQSLGQGLEFLIYFQGNSAPDKSGLPSDRFSAERTGGSVSTLTIQRTQQEDSAVYLCASSGRLLLSYNEQFFGPGTRLTVL.

The chain has TRBV10-3 and TRBJ2-2, with TRBD1 identical over 7 bases. From germline, CDR1 is ENHRY and CDR2 SYGVKD. CDR3 size: 14 residues. The junction had 10 bases not matched to a gene; V was cut back by 9 bases and J by 6 bases. The CDR3 sequence is CAIQGPTGSGELFF. The CDR3 coding sequence is TGTGCCATACAGGGGCCTACAGGGTCCGGGGAGCTGTTTTTT.

This chain uses TRBV10-3 with TRBJ2-3; D call uncertain. V was shortened by 0 bases and J by 4 bases, with 11 bases between the two germline ends. The CDR3 length is 15 residues. CDR1 is ENHRY and CDR2 is SYGVKD in the germline V gene. In nucleotides, the CDR3 is TGTGCCATCAGTGAGTCGAAGGGCCGGGCAGATACGCAGTATTTT. This sequence encodes CAISESKGRADTQYF.

Only a few counts were recorded for this clone. This chain joins TRBV7-9 and TRBJ2-7, with D perhaps TRBD1 (6 bases). Germline CDR1 reads SEHNR; CDR2 reads FQNEAQ (reference sequence). The V gene lost 4 bases and the J gene lost 4 bases, with 8 bases spanning the gap. This CDR3 has 12 amino acids. The CDR3: CASSSRGYEQYF. The CDR3 bases are TGTGCCAGCAGCTCGAGGGGGTACGAGCAGTACTTC.

This chain links TRBV5-1 with TRBJ2-5, with TRBD2 matching 8 bases. The CDR3 has 13 residues. Germline V gives CDR1 SGHRS, CDR2 YFSETQ. Trimming removed 6 bases from V and 4 bases from J; junction bases left unmatched: 5. The CDR3, as DNA: TGCGCCAGCACCGAAGCGGGGGTAGAGACCCAGTACTTC. It yields the protein CASTEAGVETQYF.

This clone was detected a few times. The rearrangement links TRBV15 to TRBJ2-1, with D possibly matching TRBD2 (7 bases). Trimming removed 9 bases from V and 4 bases from J, with 13 bases in between. This CDR3 is 13 amino acids long. CDR1 is LNHNV, CDR2 YYDKDF, per germline (reference sequence). Here the CDR3 DNA reads TGTGCCACAACGGGGGGCTTATACAATGAGCAGTTCTTC. The encoded protein is CATTGGLYNEQFF.

The chain has TRBV9 and TRBJ1-5; D ambiguous. The germline V and J ends were trimmed by 3 bases and 0 bases, with 13 bases remaining between them. The CDR3 extends over 16 amino acids. Per germline, CDR1 SGDLS and CDR2 YYNGEE. The DNA for the CDR3 is TGTGCCAGCAGCGCCGGACCTTTCCATAGCAATCAGCCCCAGCATTTT. Amino acids: CASSAGPFHSNQPQHF.

V gene TRBV2 combines with J gene TRBJ1-5, with D hard to call. The CDR3 sequence is 12 residues long. From germline, CDR1 is SNHLY and CDR2 FYNNEI. V shed 4 bases and J shed 2 bases, with 3 bases lying between them. This CDR3 reads CASSVGNQPQHF. The CDR3 DNA reads TGTGCCAGCAGTGTGGGCAATCAGCCCCAGCATTTT.

The chain employs TRBV4-1 and TRBJ1-6; D is unclear. Germline CDR1 MGHRA, CDR2 YSYEKL. V was trimmed by 4 bases and J by 7 bases, leaving 8 bases between them. The CDR3 covers 13 residues. CDR3 coding DNA: TGCGCCAGCAGCCCGGTGTCGAATTCACCCCTCCACTTT. Encoded protein: CASSPVSNSPLHF.

The J gene is TRBJ2-7, the V gene TRBV7-2; 14 nucleotides agree with TRBD2. V shed 5 bases, J shed 4 bases, and the junction held 7 bases outside the gene matches. The CDR3 has 16 residues. Germline assignment: CDR1 SGHTA and CDR2 FQGNSA. The CDR3 reads CASSLGLAGGTYEQYF. The CDR3 DNA sequence: TGTGCCAGCAGCCTCGGACTAGCGGGGGGTACTTACGAGCAGTACTTC.

This chain uses TRBV5-4 with TRBJ2-7; 9 bases agree with TRBD2. Germline V lookup: CDR1 SGHNT, CDR2 YYREEE (reference sequence). V lost 0 bases to trimming and J lost 0 bases; unmatched junction nucleotides: 1. The CDR3 loop spans 15 amino acids. CDR3 protein: CASSLASGVSYEQYF. CDR3 coding DNA: TGTGCCAGCAGCTTGGCTAGCGGGGTCTCCTACGAGCAGTACTTC.

The V gene is TRBV4-1, the J gene TRBJ1-5; D may be TRBD1 (6 bases). V lost 4 bases, J lost 5 bases, and 9 bases lay in between. CDR1 and CDR2 from the germline V gene are MGHRA and YSYEKL. The CDR3 has 13 amino acids. CDR3 region: CASSPNRDQPQHF. The DNA for the CDR3 is TGCGCCAGCAGCCCAAACAGGGATCAGCCCCAGCATTTT.

V usage is TRBV25-1 and J usage is TRBJ2-3; D might be TRBD1 (6 bases). The V end lost 3 bases, the J end lost 2 bases, and 9 bases lay between the germline ends. The CDR3 totals 14 residues. Germline V gives CDR1 MGHDK, CDR2 SYGVNS. This chain's CDR3 is CASSEDSFTDTQYF. The CDR3 nucleotides are TGTGCCAGCAGTGAGGACAGCTTCACAGATACGCAGTATTTT.

This clone was picked up one time. CDR3 in amino acids: CASSVGNSGGVETQYF. The CDR3 bases are TGTGCCAGCAGCGTAGGAAATAGCGGGGGGGTAGAGACCCAGTACTTC. V is TRBV9 and J is TRBJ2-5; TRBD2 aligns across 11 bases. V lost 0 bases and J lost 4; bases outside the gene matches: 5. The germline V gene encodes CDR1 SGDLS and CDR2 YYNGEE. The CDR3 spans 16 residues.

This clone occurred once. The chain combines TRBV5-1 with TRBJ1-1; D call uncertain. Germline CDR1 SGHRS, CDR2 YFSETQ. V gave up 0 bases and J gave up 3 bases, with 9 bases separating them. This CDR3 is 14 amino acids long. The DNA of the CDR3 is TGCGCCAGCAGCTTGGGCGAGAAGGACACTGAAGCTTTCTTT. Protein product: CASSLGEKDTEAFF.

The chain recombines TRBV29-1 with TRBJ2-1; D is tentatively TRBD1 or TRBD2 (5 bases each). Deletions cut 5 bases from V and 7 bases from J, with 15 bases between. In germline, CDR1 is SQVTM, CDR2 ANQGSEA. This CDR3 region has 13 residues. CDR3 sequence reads: CSVSVRGVNEQFF. CDR3 DNA: TGCAGCGTTAGTGTGAGAGGGGTTAATGAGCAGTTCTTC.

The chain employs TRBV30 and TRBJ2-1; D possibly corresponds to TRBD2 (6 bases). CDR3 size: 13 residues. Germline CDR1 is GTSNPN and CDR2 is SVGIG (reference sequence). The ends were cut back, 3 bases at V and 7 bases at J, with 13 bases in the middle. The CDR3 DNA sequence: TGTGCCTGGAGCGGACCCGGGGGTAATGAGCAGTTCTTC. As protein: CAWSGPGGNEQFF.

The rearrangement links TRBV21-1 to TRBJ2-3. TRBV21-1 is a documented pseudogene. This CDR3 has 18 amino acids. The CDR3 here is CASSPDDDGDPSTDTQYF. CDR3 DNA: TGTGCCAGCAGCCCGGACGATGACGGAGATCCTAGCACAGATACGCAGTATTTT.

The rearrangement joins TRBV11-2 to TRBJ2-3, with unresolved D. The V end was cut by 1 base, the J end by 1 base, with 9 bases between. This CDR3 region has 15 residues. Per the germline V gene, CDR1 is SGHAT and CDR2 is FQNNGV. CDR3 region: CASSLGRPGTDTQYF. CDR3 nucleotide sequence: TGTGCCAGCAGCTTAGGCAGACCCGGCACAGATACGCAGTATTTT.

The chain is built from TRBV18 and TRBJ2-7, with 8 bases matching TRBD1. The trim removed 2 bases at V and 3 bases at J, leaving 3 bases unmatched. The CDR3 extends over 14 amino acids. Germline V gene sequence: CDR1 KGHSH, CDR2 LQKENI. The chain's CDR3 is CASSPGTGYYEQYF. For the CDR3, the DNA is TGTGCCAGCTCACCAGGGACAGGTTACTACGAGCAGTACTTC.

In nucleotides, the CDR3 is TGTGCCAGCTGGGGGGGAGCAGGTACGCAGTATTTT. It specifies CASWGGAGTQYF. This chain uses TRBV25-1 with TRBJ2-3; 7 nucleotides line up with TRBD2. CDR1 MGHDK and CDR2 SYGVNS come from the germline V gene. The trim removed 8 bases at V and 8 bases at J, leaving 7 bases unmatched. The CDR3 is 12 amino acids.